Given below is one T cell receptor (beta chain) in context. TCRdb keeps only in-frame clones here, not all; method: immunoSEQ multiplex PCR. Among tens of thousands of clones listed, 92% were seen once. This sample was included in a study of T cell changes during pregnancy in multiple sclerosis. Material: CD8+ T cells from peripheral blood mononuclear cells, obtained in the third trimester of pregnancy. This sequence originates from a female donor in good health, enrolled as a control in a pregnancy study.

The CDR3 is CASSSGQGFSGYTF. For the CDR3, the DNA is TGTGCCAGTAGTAGCGGACAGGGGTTTAGTGGCTACACCTTC. The V gene is TRBV19, the J gene TRBJ1-2; 9 bases are shared with TRBD1. V shed 4 bases, J shed 7 bases, and the junction held 7 bases outside the gene matches. The CDR3 runs to 14 residues. The germline gives CDR1 LNHDA, CDR2 SQIVND (reference sequence).